The clone carrying this T cell receptor beta chain has ten or more counts. Its antigen remains unknown. The data stem from a study of human T cells and chemical hapten exposure. The wider study: Donors were sensitized with 2% DPC on the upper inner arm. While the approximately 22-week study was under way, patients received diphenylcyclopropenone on the scalp every week. General study results and limits: No alteration of TCRs above 1 in 1000 frequency was seen with DPC sensitization. Expanded TCRs produced significantly more large CDR3 similarity clusters than controls did.

The sample's time point: pre-sensitization, week 0. Treatment specified: therapeutic diphenylcyclopropenone sensitization with weekly scalp DPC. TCRdb analysed the RACE reads with MiXCR anew, one entry per CDR3 protein. The sample shows some 59,000 distinct CDR3 sequences, approximately 10% of them seen only once. This receptor was identified in a woman aged 40-49 years with alopecia areata. Some clones in this sample may be carry-over from other donors' samples. This material consisted of whole blood, taken in connection with sensitization to the hapten diphenylcyclopropenone (DPC).

Here the CDR3 DNA reads TGTGCCATCCAGCGGGGGCCCCAAGAGACCCAGTACTTC. It translates to CAIQRGPQETQYF. J is TRBJ2-5 and V is TRBV6-6; 8 bases map to TRBD2. CDR3 length: 13 residues. Trimming at V came to 10 bases and at J to 1 base, leaving 5 bases not matched to a gene. The germline V gene encodes CDR1 MNHNY and CDR2 SVGAGI (reference sequence).